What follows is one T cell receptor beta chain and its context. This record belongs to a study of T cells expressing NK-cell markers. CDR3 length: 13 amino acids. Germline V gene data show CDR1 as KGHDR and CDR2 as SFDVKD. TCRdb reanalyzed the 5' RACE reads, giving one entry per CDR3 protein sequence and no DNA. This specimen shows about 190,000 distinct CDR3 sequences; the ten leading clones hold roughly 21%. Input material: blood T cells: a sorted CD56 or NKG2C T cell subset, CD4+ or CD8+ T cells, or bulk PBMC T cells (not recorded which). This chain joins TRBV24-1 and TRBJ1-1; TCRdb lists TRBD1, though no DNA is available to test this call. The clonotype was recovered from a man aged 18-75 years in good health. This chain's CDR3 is CATKGHGNTEAFF.